Below, one T cell receptor (beta chain) is given with its context. No antigen is known for it. Clones were read by immunoSEQ multiplex PCR, and TCRdb kept only the in-frame ones, dropping some. This table holds 14,000 or so clones, approximately 84% found once. Germline loops: CDR1 MNHEY, CDR2 SMNVEV (reference sequence). The V and J ends lost 6 bases and 3 bases respectively, with 26 bases between them. This CDR3 has 18 residues. This entry comes from a study of immune cell composition in non-small cell lung cancer. General study findings and limits: No significant correlation existed between pack-years smoked and tumour clonality. Roughly 80% of squamous and around a third of adenocarcinoma cases had tumour-associated clones >0.5%. Squamous lung tumours showed higher top 10 clone scores and clonality than adenocarcinomas. Adenocarcinomas with higher top tumour-associated clone frequency had more reactive TILs.

This clonotype was sampled from a human donor with non-small cell lung cancer. Material for sequencing was lung tumor tissue. The gene calls are TRBV27 and TRBJ1-2; D perhaps matches TRBD1 (5 bases). CDR3 sequence (DNA): TGTGCCAGCAGACACCCGGCGCCCGGGGACGTCAAGGACTATGGCTACACCTTC. Its protein product is CASRHPAPGDVKDYGYTF.